The clone carrying this T cell receptor beta chain was detected only once. Compared with germline, one end of the junction differs, possibly owing to a read error. The data are from a study of blood T cell repertoires in COVID-19. Study information: Sites across the United States, Italy and Spain contributed samples from acute and convalescent COVID-19. T cells, B-cell-depleted T cells, or PBMCs provided the cDNA or gDNA that served as material.

Germline CDR1 reads SEHNR; CDR2 reads FQNEAQ (reference sequence). The CDR3 is 16 residues long. Under the authors' procedure: Cell counts per sample came from amplifying reference gene primers. Only in-frame clones appear in the TCRdb table, and some are missing; sequencing was by immunoSEQ multiplex PCR. That table gives V, J and clone size, and the DNA gave D and trimming. Of more than 150,000 clones detected, more than 80% appear once; the ten largest clones hold about 6.4%. The gene calls are TRBV7-9 and TRBJ1-1; 7 bases match TRBD1. This sequence was found in a human donor in a cohort sampled during active COVID-19. Material: peripheral blood. As DNA, the CDR3 is TGTGCCAGCAGCTTGCCCCAAGGACAGGAGAACCCTGAAGCTTTCTTT. Translated, it gives CASSLPQGQENPEAFF.